Listed here is a single TCR beta chain. Its antigen is as yet unknown. This sample was included in a study of radiotherapy plus CTLA-4 blockade in lung cancer. Study-level background: The study recorded objective responses in around 18% of patients and disease control in around 33%.

Study-wide points: Early clone dynamics of blood T cells, plus interferon-beta, reportedly predicted response best. Clones of tumor-derived TCRs expanded in blood after radiotherapy plus ipilimumab.

CTLA-4 blockade using ipilimumab, together with focal radiation, was received by patients with chemo-refractory metastatic non-small-cell lung cancer. Clones were sequenced by immunoSEQ multiplex PCR, and TCRdb holds only the in-frame ones, with some missing. This table holds some 49,000 clones, roughly 85% found once. Between the trimmed V and J ends, which lost 2 bases and 4 bases, there was a span of 14 bases. Germline V gene sequence: CDR1 KGHSH, CDR2 LQKENI. The CDR3 is made up of 16 amino acids. The sequence derives from a human donor with non-small cell lung cancer whose response to radiotherapy plus ipilimumab could not be evaluated. Sample: peripheral blood, taken from a patient treated with radiotherapy plus ipilimumab. The chain uses TRBV18 and TRBJ1-4; unclear D gene. Written as DNA, the CDR3 is TGTGCCAGCTCACCAGATATTCCGGGTGATAATGAAAAACTGTTTTTT. This translates into CASSPDIPGDNEKLFF.